This passage covers 13 T cell receptor beta chains from one sample sequenced in a study of identical twins. TCRdb itself ran the 5' RACE reads through MiXCR, one entry per CDR3 protein. The sample lists around 450,000 distinct CDR3 sequences; 12% to 15% were seen once. These records were also assigned to another study, of yellow fever vaccine responses in identical twins.

The source material was CD4+ T cells sorted from blood. These receptors originate from a young woman in good health.

V usage is TRBV7-9 and J usage is TRBJ2-5, with D perhaps being TRBD1 or TRBD2 (5 bases each). Germline V gene lookup returns CDR1 SEHNR and CDR2 FQNEAQ (reference sequence). V was trimmed by 5 bases and J by 3 bases, leaving 13 bases between them. The CDR3 loop spans 14 amino acids. CDR3 DNA: TGTGCCAGCAGCATGAAGGGACCCGAAGAGACCCAGTACTTC. This translates into CASSMKGPEETQYF.

V and J are TRBV3-1 and TRBJ2-1; D uncertain. The CDR3 is 16 amino acids. The V gene lost 0 bases and the J gene lost 4 bases, with 13 bases spanning the gap. Germline V gene sequence: CDR1 LGHDT, CDR2 YNNKEL (reference sequence). The CDR3 region is CASSQDNAPMYNEQFF. CDR3 nucleotides: TGTGCCAGCAGCCAAGATAACGCGCCAATGTACAATGAGCAGTTCTTC.

This clonotype appeared a few times. The chain links TRBV20-1 to TRBJ2-1; 10 bases match TRBD1. The CDR3 is 14 amino acids. Germline lookup yields CDR1 DFQATT and CDR2 SNEGSKA (reference sequence). Trimming cost V 6 bases and J 3 bases; bases outside gene matches: 5. The CDR3 nucleotides read TGCAGTGCCCACTGGACAGGGGGCTACAATGAGCAGTTCTTC. Amino acids: CSAHWTGGYNEQFF.

V is TRBV21-1 and J is TRBJ1-5. TRBV21-1 is given as a pseudogene. The CDR3 covers 14 residues. The CDR3 DNA reads TGTGCCAGCAGCAAGGAGGTCCGAAATCAGCCCCAGCATTTT. Protein sequence: CASSKEVRNQPQHF.

The V gene is TRBV7-9, the J gene TRBJ2-5; either TRBD1 or TRBD2 may fit D (6 bases each). CDR1 SEHNR and CDR2 FQNEAQ come from the germline V gene (reference sequence). V was shortened by 5 bases and J by 4 bases, with 17 bases between the two germline ends. This CDR3 has 15 residues. As DNA, the CDR3 is TGTGCCAGCAGCCACGGGAGACAGGACCGAGAGACCCAGTACTTC. It specifies CASSHGRQDRETQYF.

The chain is built from TRBV18 and TRBJ2-7; D is unclear. V was clipped by 1 base and J by 2 bases, with 3 bases between them. In germline, CDR1 is KGHSH, CDR2 LQKENI. The CDR3 consists of 12 residues. This chain's CDR3 is CASSPQAYEQYF. The CDR3 DNA follows: TGTGCCAGCTCACCACAGGCCTACGAGCAGTACTTC.

The chain combines TRBV20-1 with TRBJ2-3; TRBD2 aligns across 8 bases. This CDR3 spans 14 amino acids. V was clipped by 6 bases and J by 8 bases; unmatched bases: 13. CDR1 and CDR2 from the germline V gene are DFQATT and SNEGSKA (reference sequence). The CDR3 reads CSANLPAGEVTQYF. CDR3 nucleotide sequence: TGCAGTGCCAACCTTCCAGCGGGGGAGGTTACGCAGTATTTT.

The chain couples TRBV21-1 to TRBJ2-7; the listed D gene, TRBD2, was not tested against the DNA. TRBV21-1 constitutes a pseudogene. The CDR3 has 17 residues. The CDR3 DNA is TGTGCCAGCAGAGGGAGGGGCCTGACAGGGGACTGCCTTGAGCAGTACTTC. Protein sequence: CASRGRGLTGDCLEQYF.

In the case of this clonotype: A read error may explain this, as a much larger clone is one base away. The chain links TRBV5-1 to TRBJ2-1; TRBD2 matches 11 bases. The CDR3 loop spans 15 amino acids. Germline-derived CDR1 and CDR2 are SGHRS and YFSETQ. CDR3 in amino acids: CDSSSIAGGPDEQFF. The CDR3 bases are TGCGACAGCAGCTCCATAGCGGGGGGGCCGGATGAGCAGTTCTTC.

This sequence joins TRBV20-1 and TRBJ2-1; no definite D call. In germline, CDR1 is DFQATT, CDR2 SNEGSKA (reference sequence). This CDR3 is built from 14 residues. Trimming took off 4 bases at V and 3 bases at J, with 13 bases between the two ends. In DNA, the CDR3 is TGCAGTGCTAAGGGCCCCCTGGGCTACAATGAGCAGTTCTTC. Its translation is CSAKGPLGYNEQFF.

This clonotype was recorded many times. V and J are TRBV4-3 and TRBJ1-5; D unresolved. The CDR3 has 14 amino acids. Deletions cut 0 bases from V and 7 bases from J, with 10 bases between. Germline CDR1 and CDR2: LGHNA and YSLEER. The CDR3 loop reads CASSQDELAQPQHF. Here the CDR3 DNA reads TGCGCCAGCAGCCAAGATGAGCTGGCCCAGCCCCAGCATTTT.

The gene calls are TRBV20-1 and TRBJ1-1; 8 bases match TRBD1. V shed 5 bases and J 1 base; nucleotides not matched to a gene: 0. Per the germline V gene, CDR1 is DFQATT and CDR2 is SNEGSKA (reference sequence). The CDR3 has 12 residues. CDR3 region: CSAGQGNTEAFF. The DNA for the CDR3 is TGCAGTGCTGGACAGGGGAACACTGAAGCTTTCTTT.

The sample holds a few counts of this clonotype. The chain joins TRBV7-9 to TRBJ2-3; D is possibly TRBD2 (5 bases). Per germline, CDR1 SEHNR and CDR2 FQNEAQ (reference sequence). Deletions cut 5 bases from V and 1 base from J, with 13 bases between. CDR3 length: 15 amino acids. In nucleotides, the CDR3 is TGTGCCAGCAGCGACGGGATGCCGCGCACAGATACGCAGTATTTT. As protein: CASSDGMPRTDTQYF.